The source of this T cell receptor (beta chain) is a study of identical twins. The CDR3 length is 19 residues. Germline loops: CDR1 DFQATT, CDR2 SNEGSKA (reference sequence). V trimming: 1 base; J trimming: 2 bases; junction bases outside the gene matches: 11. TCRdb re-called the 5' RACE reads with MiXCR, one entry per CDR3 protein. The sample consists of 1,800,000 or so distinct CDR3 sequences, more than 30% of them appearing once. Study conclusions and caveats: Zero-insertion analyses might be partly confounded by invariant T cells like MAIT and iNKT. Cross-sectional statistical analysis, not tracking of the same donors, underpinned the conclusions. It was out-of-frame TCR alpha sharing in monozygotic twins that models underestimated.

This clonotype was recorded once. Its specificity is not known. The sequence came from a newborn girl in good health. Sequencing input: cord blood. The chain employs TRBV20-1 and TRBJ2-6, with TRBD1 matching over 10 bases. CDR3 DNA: TGCAGTGCTAGAGCTAAAACCGGGACAGGGGAACCTGGGGCCAACGTCCTGACTTTC. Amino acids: CSARAKTGTGEPGANVLTF.